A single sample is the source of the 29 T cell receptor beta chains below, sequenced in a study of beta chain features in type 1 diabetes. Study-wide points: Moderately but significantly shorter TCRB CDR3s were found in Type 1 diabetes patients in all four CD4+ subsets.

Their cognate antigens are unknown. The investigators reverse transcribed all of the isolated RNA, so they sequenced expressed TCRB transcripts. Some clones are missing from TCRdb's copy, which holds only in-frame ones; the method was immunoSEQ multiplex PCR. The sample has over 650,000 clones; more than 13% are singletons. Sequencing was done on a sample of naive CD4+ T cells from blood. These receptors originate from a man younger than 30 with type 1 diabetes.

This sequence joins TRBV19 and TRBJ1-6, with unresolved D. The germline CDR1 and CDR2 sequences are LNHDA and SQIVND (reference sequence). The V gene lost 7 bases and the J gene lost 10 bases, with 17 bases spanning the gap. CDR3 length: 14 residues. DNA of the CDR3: TGTGCCAGTATGCCGACTGGTGGAGGGTCACCCCTCCACTTT. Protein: CASMPTGGGSPLHF. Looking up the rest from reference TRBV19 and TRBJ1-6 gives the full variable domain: DGGITQSPKYLFRKEGQNVTLSCEQNLNHDAMYWYRQDPGQGLRLIYYSQIVNDFQKGDIAEGYSVSREKKESFPLTVTSAQKNPTAFYLCASMPTGGGSPLHFGNGTRLTVT.

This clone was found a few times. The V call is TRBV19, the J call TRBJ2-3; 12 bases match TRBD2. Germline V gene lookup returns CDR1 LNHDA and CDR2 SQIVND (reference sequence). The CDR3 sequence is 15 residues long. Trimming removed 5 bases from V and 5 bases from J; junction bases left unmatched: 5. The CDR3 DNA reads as TGTGCCAGTAGTCCCGGACTAGCGGGGAGAGATACGCAGTATTTT. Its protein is CASSPGLAGRDTQYF.

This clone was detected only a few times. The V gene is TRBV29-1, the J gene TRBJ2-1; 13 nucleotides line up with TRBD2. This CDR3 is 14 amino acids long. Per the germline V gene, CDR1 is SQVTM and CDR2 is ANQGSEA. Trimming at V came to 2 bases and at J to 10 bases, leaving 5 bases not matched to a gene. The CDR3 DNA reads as TGCAGCGTTGAAAGACTAGCGGGAGGTAGAGAGCAGTTCTTC. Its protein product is CSVERLAGGREQFF.

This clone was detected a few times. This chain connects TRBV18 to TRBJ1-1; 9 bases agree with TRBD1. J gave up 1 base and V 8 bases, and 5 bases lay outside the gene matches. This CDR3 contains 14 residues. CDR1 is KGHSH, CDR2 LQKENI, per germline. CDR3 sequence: CASAPGQGNTEAFF. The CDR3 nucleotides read TGTGCCAGCGCTCCGGGACAGGGGAACACTGAAGCTTTCTTT.

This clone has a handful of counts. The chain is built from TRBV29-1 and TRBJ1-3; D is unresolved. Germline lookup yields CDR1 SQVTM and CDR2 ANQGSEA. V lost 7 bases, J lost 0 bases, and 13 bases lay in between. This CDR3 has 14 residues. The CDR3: CSASDWSSGNTIYF. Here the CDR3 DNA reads TGCAGCGCATCGGACTGGAGCTCTGGAAACACCATATATTTT.

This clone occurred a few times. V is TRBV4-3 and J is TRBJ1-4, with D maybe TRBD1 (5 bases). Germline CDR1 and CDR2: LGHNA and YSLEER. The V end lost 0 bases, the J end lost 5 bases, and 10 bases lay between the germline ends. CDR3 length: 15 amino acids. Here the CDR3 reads CASSQEWQGNEKLFF. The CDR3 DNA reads TGCGCCAGCAGCCAAGAGTGGCAGGGAAATGAAAAACTGTTTTTT.

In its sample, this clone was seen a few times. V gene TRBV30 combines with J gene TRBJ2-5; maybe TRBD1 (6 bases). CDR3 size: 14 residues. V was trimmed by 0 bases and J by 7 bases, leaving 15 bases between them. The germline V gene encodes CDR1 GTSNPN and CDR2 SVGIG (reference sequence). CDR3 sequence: CAWSVLRGKATQYF. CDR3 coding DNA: TGTGCCTGGAGTGTATTGAGGGGGAAGGCGACCCAGTACTTC.

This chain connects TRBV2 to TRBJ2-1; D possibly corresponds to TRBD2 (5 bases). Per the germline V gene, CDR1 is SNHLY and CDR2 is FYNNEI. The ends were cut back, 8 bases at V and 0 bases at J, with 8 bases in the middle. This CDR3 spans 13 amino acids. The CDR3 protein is CASHGDSYNEQFF. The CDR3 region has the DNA TGTGCCAGCCACGGGGACTCCTACAATGAGCAGTTCTTC. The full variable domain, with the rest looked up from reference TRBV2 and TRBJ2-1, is EPEVTQTPSHQVTQMGQEVILRCVPISNHLYFYWYRQILGQKVEFLVSFYNNEISEKSEIFDDQFSVERPDGSNFTLKIRSTKLEDSAMYFCASHGDSYNEQFFGPGTRLTVL.

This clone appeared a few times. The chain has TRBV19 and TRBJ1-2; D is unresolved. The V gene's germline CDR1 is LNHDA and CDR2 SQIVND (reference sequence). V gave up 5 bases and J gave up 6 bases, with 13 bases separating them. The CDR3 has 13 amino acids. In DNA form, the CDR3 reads TGTGCCAGTAGTTCCAACATAGAAGATGGCTACACCTTC. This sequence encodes CASSSNIEDGYTF.

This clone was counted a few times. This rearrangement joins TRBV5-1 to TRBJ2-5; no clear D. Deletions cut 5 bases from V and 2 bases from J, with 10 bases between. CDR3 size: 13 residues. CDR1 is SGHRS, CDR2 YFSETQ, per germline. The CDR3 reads CASRPPPQETQYF. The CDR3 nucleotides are TGCGCCAGCAGACCCCCTCCTCAAGAGACCCAGTACTTC.

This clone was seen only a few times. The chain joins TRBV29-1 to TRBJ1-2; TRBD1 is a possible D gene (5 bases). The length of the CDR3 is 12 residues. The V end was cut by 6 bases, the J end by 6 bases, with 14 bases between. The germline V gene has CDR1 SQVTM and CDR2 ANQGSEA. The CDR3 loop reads CSVQVLVDGYTF. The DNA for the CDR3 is TGCAGCGTACAGGTCTTGGTCGATGGCTACACCTTC.

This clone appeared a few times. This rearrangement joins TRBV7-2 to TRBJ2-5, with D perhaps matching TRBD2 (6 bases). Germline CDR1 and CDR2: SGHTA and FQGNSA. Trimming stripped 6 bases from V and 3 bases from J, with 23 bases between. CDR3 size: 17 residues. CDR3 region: CASRETPGRRSKETQYF. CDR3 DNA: TGTGCCAGCAGAGAAACCCCGGGGAGGCGAAGCAAAGAGACCCAGTACTTC.

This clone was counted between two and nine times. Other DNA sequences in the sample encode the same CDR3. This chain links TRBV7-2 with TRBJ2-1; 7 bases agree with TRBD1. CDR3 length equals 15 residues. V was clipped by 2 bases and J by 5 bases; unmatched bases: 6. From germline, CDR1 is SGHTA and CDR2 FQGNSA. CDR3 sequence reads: CASSLLGTENNEQFF. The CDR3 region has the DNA TGTGCCAGCAGCTTACTCGGGACAGAAAACAATGAGCAGTTCTTC.

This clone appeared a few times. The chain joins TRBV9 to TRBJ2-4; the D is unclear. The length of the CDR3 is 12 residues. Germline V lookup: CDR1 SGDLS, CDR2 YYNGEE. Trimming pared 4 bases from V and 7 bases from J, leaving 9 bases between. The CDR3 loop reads CASSTQNNIQYF. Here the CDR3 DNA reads TGTGCCAGCAGCACCCAAAACAACATTCAGTACTTC.

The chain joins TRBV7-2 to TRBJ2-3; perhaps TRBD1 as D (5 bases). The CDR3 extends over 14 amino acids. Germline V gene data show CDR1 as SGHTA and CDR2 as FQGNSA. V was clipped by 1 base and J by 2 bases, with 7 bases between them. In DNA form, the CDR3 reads TGTGCCAGCAGCTTAGACAGGCCCACAGATACGCAGTATTTT. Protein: CASSLDRPTDTQYF.

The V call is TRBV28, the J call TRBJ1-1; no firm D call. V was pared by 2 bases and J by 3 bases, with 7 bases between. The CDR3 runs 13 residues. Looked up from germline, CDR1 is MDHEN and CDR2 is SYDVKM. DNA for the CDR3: TGTGCCAGCAGTTTAATGGTCGACACTGAAGCTTTCTTT. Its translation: CASSLMVDTEAFF.

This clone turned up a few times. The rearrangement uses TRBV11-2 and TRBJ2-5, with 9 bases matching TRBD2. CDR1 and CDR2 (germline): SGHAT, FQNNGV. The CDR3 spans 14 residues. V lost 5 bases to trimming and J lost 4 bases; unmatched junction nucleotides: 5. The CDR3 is CASSLAGRPETQYF. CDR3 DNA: TGTGCCAGCAGCCTAGCGGGGCGTCCAGAGACCCAGTACTTC.

The CDR3, as DNA: TGTGCCAGCAGTTGGGACCGAGATAATTCACCCCTCCACTTT. Translation gives CASSWDRDNSPLHF. J is TRBJ1-6 and V is TRBV6-1; maybe TRBD1 (5 bases). This CDR3 comprises 14 residues. Germline V CDR1 and CDR2: MNHNS, SASEGT. Trimming removed 5 bases at V and 5 bases at J, with 10 bases between.

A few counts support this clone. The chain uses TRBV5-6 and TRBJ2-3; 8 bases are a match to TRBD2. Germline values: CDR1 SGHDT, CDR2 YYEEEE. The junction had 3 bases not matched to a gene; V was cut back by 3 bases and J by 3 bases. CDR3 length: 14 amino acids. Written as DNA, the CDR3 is TGTGCCAGCAGCTCCGGACTAGCTACAGATACGCAGTATTTT. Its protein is CASSSGLATDTQYF. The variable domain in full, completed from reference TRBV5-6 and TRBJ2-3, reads DAGVTQSPTHLIKTRGQQVTLRCSPKSGHDTVSWYQQALGQGPQFIFQYYEEEERQRGNFPDRFSGHQFPNYSSELNVNALLLGDSALYLCASSSGLATDTQYFGPGTRLTVL.

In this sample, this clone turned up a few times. The CDR3 here is CAWSALAHEQFF. DNA of the CDR3: TGTGCCTGGAGTGCCCTAGCCCATGAGCAGTTCTTC. This chain links TRBV30 with TRBJ2-1, with TRBD2 as a possible D gene (5 bases). The CDR3 has 12 residues. Trimming shortened V by 1 base and J by 8 bases, and 9 bases separated the two germline ends. Looked up from germline, CDR1 is GTSNPN and CDR2 is SVGIG (reference sequence).

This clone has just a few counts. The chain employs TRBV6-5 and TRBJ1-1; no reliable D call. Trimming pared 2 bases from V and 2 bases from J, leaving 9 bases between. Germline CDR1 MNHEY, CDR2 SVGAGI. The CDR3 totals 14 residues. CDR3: CASSYLRGNTEAFF. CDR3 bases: TGTGCCAGCAGTTACCTGCGGGGAAACACTGAAGCTTTCTTT.

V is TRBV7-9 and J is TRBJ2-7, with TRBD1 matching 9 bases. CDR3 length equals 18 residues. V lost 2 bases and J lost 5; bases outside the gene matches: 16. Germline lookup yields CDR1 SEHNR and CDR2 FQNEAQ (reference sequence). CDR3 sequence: CASSLLPGQGATINEQYF. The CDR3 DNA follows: TGTGCCAGCAGCTTATTACCGGGACAGGGAGCCACTATCAACGAGCAGTACTTC.

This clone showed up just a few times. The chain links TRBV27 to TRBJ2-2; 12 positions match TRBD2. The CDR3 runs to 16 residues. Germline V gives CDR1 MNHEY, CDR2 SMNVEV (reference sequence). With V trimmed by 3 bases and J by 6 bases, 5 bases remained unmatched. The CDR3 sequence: CASSLLAGGTAGELFF. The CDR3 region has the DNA TGTGCCAGCAGTTTGCTAGCGGGGGGGACTGCCGGGGAGCTGTTTTTT.

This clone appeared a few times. For the CDR3, the DNA is TGTGCCAGCAGCGTCGGGACGGTAGGACGGCATTTT. This translates into CASSVGTVGRHF. J is TRBJ1-5 and V is TRBV9; maybe TRBD1 (5 bases). Germline CDR1 and CDR2: SGDLS and YYNGEE. CDR3 length: 12 residues. V lost 2 bases to trimming and J lost 15 bases, with 15 bases between them.

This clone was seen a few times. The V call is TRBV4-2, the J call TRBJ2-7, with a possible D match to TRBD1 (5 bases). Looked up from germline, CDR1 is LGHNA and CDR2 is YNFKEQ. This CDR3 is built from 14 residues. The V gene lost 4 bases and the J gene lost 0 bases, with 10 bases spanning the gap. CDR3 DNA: TGTGCCAGCAGCCCCCAGGGCACCTCCTACGAGCAGTACTTC. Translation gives CASSPQGTSYEQYF.

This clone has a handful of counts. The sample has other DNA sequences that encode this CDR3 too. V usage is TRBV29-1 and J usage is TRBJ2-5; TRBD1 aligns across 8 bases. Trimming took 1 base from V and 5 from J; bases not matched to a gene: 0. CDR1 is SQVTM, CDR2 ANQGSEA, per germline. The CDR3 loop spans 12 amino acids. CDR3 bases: TGCAGCGTTGAAGGACAGGGGGAGACCCAGTACTTC. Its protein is CSVEGQGETQYF.

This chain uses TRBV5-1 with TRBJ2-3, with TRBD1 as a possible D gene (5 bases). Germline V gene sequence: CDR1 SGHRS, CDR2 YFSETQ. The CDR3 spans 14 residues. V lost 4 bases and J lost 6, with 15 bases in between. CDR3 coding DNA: TGCGCCAGCAGCCCGCCGAAAGGGGCGGATACGCAGTATTTT. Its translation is CASSPPKGADTQYF.

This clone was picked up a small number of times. The DNA of the CDR3 is TGCGCCAGCAGGCGGGACCCAGCTTTGACAAATGAGCAGTTCTTC. Protein: CASRRDPALTNEQFF. The rearrangement joins TRBV4-1 to TRBJ2-1, with D perhaps TRBD2 (6 bases). The germline gives CDR1 MGHRA, CDR2 YSYEKL. The V and J ends lost 6 bases and 7 bases respectively, with 19 bases between them. This CDR3 has 15 amino acids.

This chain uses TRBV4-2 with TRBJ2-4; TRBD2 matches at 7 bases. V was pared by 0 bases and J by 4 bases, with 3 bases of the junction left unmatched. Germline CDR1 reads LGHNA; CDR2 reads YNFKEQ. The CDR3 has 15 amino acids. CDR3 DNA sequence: TGTGCCAGCAGCCAAGAAAGCGGGGCTAAAAACATTCAGTACTTC. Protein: CASSQESGAKNIQYF.